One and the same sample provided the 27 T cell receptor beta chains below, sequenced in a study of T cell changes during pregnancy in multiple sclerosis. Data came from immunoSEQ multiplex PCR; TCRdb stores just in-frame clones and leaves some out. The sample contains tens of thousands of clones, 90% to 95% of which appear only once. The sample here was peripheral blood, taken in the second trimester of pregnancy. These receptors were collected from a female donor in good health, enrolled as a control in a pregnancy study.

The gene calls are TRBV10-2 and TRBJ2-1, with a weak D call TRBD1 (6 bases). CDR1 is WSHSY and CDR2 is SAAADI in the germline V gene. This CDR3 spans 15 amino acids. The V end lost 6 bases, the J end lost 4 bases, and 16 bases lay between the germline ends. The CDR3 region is CASRGQQGSYNEQFF. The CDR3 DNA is TGCGCCAGCAGAGGACAGCAGGGCTCGTACAATGAGCAGTTCTTC.

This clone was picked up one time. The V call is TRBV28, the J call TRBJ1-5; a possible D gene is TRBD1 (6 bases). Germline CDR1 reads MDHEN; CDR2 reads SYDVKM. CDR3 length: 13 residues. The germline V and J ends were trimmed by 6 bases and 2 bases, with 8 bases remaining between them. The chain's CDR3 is CASSRGGNQPQHF. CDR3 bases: TGTGCCAGCAGCAGGGGTGGCAATCAGCCCCAGCATTTT.

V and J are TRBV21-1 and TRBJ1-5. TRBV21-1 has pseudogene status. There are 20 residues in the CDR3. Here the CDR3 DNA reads TGTGCCAGCAGCATTCGTTGGGGGGTCCCCAAGAAGGTATGCAGGCAGCCCCAGCATTTT. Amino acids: CASSIRWGVPKKVCRQPQHF.

CDR3 amino acids: CASSMEPGGTEAFF. CDR3 DNA: TGTGCCAGTAGTATGGAACCAGGAGGGACTGAAGCTTTCTTT. V gene TRBV19 combines with J gene TRBJ1-1; no firm D call. The V end lost 3 bases, the J end lost 5 bases, and 13 bases lay between the germline ends. Germline assignment: CDR1 LNHDA and CDR2 SQIVND (reference sequence). The CDR3 length is 14 residues.

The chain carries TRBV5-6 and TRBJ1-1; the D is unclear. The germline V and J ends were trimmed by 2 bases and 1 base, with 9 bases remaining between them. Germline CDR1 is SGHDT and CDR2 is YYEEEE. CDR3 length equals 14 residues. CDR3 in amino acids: CASSFRAQNTEAFF. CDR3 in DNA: TGTGCCAGCAGCTTTCGAGCGCAGAACACTGAAGCTTTCTTT.

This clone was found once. The CDR3 sequence: CASRHGTAYGYTF. The CDR3 region has the DNA TGTGCCAGCAGGCACGGGACAGCCTATGGCTACACCTTC. The V and J genes are TRBV6-1 and TRBJ1-2, with 7 bases identical to TRBD1. V was pared by 6 bases and J by 4 bases, with 5 bases of the junction left unmatched. Germline V lookup: CDR1 MNHNS, CDR2 SASEGT. This CDR3 is 13 amino acids long.

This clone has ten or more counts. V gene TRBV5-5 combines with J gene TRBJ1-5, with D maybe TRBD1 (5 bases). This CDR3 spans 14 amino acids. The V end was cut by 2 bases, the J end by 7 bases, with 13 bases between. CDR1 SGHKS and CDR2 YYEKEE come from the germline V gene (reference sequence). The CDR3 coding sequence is TGTGCCAGCAGCTTCATTCCAGGGTTCCAGCCCCAGCATTTT. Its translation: CASSFIPGFQPQHF.

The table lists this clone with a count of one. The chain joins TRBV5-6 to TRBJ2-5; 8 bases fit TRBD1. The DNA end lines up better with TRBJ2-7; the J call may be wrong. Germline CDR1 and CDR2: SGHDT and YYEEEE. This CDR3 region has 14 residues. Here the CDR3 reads CASSLRDRTYEQYF. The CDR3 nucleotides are TGTGCCAGCAGCTTACGGGACAGGACCTACGAGCAGTACTTC.

Written as DNA, the CDR3 is TGTGCCTGGAGTCCCCACTTGAGTTTGAGGACCGGGGAGCTGTTTTTT. Translated, it gives CAWSPHLSLRTGELFF. This chain links TRBV30 with TRBJ2-2; no reliable D call. Trimming took 2 bases from V and 5 from J, leaving 18 bases between them. Germline-derived CDR1 and CDR2 are GTSNPN and SVGIG (reference sequence). CDR3 length: 16 amino acids.

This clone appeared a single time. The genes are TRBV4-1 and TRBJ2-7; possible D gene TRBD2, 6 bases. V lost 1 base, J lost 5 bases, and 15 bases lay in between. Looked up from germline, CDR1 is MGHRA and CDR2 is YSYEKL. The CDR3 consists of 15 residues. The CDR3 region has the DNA TGCGCCAGCAGCCAAGTCCTGGAGGGTAACCACGAGCAGTACTTC. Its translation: CASSQVLEGNHEQYF.

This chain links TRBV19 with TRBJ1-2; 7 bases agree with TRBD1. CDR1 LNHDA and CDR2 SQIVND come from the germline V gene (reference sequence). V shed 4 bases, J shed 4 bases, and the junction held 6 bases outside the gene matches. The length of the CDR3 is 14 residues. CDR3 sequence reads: CASSTRGGLYGYTF. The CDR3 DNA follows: TGTGCCAGTAGTACTCGAGGGGGCCTCTATGGCTACACCTTC.

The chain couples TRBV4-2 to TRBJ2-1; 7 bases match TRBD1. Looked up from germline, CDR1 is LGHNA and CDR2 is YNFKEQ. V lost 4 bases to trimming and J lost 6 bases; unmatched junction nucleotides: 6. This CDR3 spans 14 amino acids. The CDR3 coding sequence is TGTGCCAGCAGCCCAGGACAGGTCTTCAATGAGCAGTTCTTC. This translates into CASSPGQVFNEQFF.

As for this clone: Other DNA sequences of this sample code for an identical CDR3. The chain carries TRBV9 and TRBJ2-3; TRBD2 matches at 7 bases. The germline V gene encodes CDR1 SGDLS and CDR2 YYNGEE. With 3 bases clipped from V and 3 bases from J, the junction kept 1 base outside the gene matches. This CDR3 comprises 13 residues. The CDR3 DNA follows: TGTGCCAGCAGCGGGGGGGGAACAGATACGCAGTATTTT. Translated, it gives CASSGGGTDTQYF.

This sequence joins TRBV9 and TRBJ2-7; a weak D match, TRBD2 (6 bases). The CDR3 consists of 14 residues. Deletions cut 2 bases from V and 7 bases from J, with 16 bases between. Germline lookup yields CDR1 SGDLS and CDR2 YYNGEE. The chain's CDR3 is CASSVLSGEGEQYF. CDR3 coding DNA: TGTGCCAGCAGCGTTCTTTCGGGAGAAGGAGAGCAGTACTTC.

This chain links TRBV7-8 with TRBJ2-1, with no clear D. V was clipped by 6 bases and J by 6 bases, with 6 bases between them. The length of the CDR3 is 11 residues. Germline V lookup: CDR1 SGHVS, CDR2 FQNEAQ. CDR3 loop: CASRSSNEQFF. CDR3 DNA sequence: TGTGCCAGCAGATCTAGCAATGAGCAGTTCTTC. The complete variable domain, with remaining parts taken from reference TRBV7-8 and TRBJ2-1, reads GAGVSQSPRYKVAKRGQDVALRCDPISGHVSLFWYQQALGQGPEFLTYFQNEAQLDKSGLPSDRFFAERPEGSVSTLKIQRTQQEDSAVYLCASRSSNEQFFGPGTRLTVL.

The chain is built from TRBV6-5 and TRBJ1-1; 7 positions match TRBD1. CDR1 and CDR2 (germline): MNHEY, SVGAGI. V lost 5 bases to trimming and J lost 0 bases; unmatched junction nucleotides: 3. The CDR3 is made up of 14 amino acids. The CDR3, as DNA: TGTGCCAGCAGTCGGGACAGCATGAACACTGAAGCTTTCTTT. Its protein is CASSRDSMNTEAFF.

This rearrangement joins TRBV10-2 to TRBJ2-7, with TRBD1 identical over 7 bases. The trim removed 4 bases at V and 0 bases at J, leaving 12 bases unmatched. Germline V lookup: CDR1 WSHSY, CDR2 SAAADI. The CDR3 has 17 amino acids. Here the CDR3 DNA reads TGCGCCAGCAGTGCGACTCATTTACAGGGGAACTCCTACGAGCAGTACTTC. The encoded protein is CASSATHLQGNSYEQYF.

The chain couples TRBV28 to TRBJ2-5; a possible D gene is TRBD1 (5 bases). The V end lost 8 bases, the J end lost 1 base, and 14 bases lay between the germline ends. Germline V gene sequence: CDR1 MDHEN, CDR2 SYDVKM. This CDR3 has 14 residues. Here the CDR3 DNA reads TGTGCCAGCCGCCTCCAGGACACCCAAGAGACCCAGTACTTC. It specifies CASRLQDTQETQYF.

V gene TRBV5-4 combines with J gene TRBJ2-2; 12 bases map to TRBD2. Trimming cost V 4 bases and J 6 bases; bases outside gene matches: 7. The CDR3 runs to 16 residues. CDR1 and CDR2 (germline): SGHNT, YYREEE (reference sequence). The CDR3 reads CASSPTSGSTAGELFF. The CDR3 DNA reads TGTGCCAGCAGCCCGACTAGCGGGAGTACCGCCGGGGAGCTGTTTTTT.

CDR3 sequence (DNA): TGTGCCAGCACAGGGGGAACTAGCGGTAATGAGCAGTTCTTC. It is translated as CASTGGTSGNEQFF. This sequence joins TRBV6-1 and TRBJ2-1, with D perhaps TRBD2 (8 bases). Trimming left V 7 bases short and J 7 bases short, with 17 bases between. This CDR3 region has 14 residues. Germline V lookup: CDR1 MNHNS, CDR2 SASEGT.

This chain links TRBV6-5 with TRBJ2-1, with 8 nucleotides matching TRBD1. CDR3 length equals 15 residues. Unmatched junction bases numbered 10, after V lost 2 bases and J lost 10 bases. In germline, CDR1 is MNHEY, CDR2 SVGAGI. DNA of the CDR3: TGTGCCAGCAGTTACCGGGGACAGGAGATGCGCGAGCAGTTCTTC. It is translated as CASSYRGQEMREQFF.

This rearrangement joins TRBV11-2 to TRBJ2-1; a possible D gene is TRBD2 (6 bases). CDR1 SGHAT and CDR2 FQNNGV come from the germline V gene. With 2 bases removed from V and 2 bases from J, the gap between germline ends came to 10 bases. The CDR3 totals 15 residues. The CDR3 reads CASSLRLGTYNEQFF. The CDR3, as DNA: TGTGCCAGCAGCTTACGACTAGGGACCTACAATGAGCAGTTCTTC.

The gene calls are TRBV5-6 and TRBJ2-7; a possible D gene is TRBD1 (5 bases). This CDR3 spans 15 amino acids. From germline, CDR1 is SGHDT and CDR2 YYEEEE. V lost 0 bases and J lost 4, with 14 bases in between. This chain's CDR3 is CASSLDQGILYEQYF. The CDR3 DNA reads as TGTGCCAGCAGCTTGGATCAGGGAATTTTATACGAGCAGTACTTC.

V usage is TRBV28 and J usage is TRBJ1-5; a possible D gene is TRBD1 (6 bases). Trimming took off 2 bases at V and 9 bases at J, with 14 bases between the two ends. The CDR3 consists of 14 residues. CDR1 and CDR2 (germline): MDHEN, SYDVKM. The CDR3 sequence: CASSLKGDGGPQHF. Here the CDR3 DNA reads TGTGCCAGCAGTTTAAAGGGGGACGGAGGGCCCCAGCATTTT.

This chain's CDR3 is CASSRAGTSYEQYF. CDR3 in DNA: TGTGCCAGCAGCCGAGCCGGGACATCCTACGAGCAGTACTTC. J is TRBJ2-7 and V is TRBV7-9; possible D gene TRBD1, 6 bases. This CDR3 region has 14 residues. Germline loops: CDR1 SEHNR, CDR2 FQNEAQ (reference sequence). The V end lost 5 bases, the J end lost 1 base, and 12 bases lay between the germline ends.

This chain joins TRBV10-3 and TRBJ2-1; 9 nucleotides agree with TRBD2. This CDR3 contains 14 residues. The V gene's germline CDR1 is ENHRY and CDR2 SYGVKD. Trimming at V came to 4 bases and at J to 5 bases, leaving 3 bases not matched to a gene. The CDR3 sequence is CAISAGTSHNEQFF. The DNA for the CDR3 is TGTGCCATCAGTGCCGGGACTAGCCACAATGAGCAGTTCTTC.

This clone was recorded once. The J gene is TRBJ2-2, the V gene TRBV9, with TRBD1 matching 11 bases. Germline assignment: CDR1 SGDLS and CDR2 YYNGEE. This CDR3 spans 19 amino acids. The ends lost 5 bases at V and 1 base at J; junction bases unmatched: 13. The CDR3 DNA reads TGTGCCAGCAGTGAGGGTTATACCGGGACAGGGGGGAACACCGGGGAGCTGTTTTTT. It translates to CASSEGYTGTGGNTGELFF.